The clone carrying this T cell receptor beta chain occurred many times. At one end the junction does not follow the germline gene, possibly because of a read error. This sample was taken from a study of breast tumors, draining lymph nodes, adjacent tissues. From the multiplex PCR reads, TCRdb called clonotypes with MiXCR, one entry per CDR3 protein. The table records approximately 250,000 distinct CDR3 sequences, less than 40% of them present only once. The lymph nodes were axillary draining lymph nodes from breast cancer patients. Germline V gives CDR1 MNHEY, CDR2 SVGAGI. This CDR3 has 16 amino acids.

Sequenced input: axillary lymph node tissue. The V gene is TRBV6-5, the J gene TRBJ1-3; D remains unclear. This TCR was recovered from a female donor with breast cancer. Some clones in this sample may be carry-over from other donors' samples. In DNA form, the CDR3 reads TGTGCCAGCAGTCACTCTAGGCCGAGCTCTGGAAACACCATATATTTT. It codes for CASSHSRPSSGNTIYF.